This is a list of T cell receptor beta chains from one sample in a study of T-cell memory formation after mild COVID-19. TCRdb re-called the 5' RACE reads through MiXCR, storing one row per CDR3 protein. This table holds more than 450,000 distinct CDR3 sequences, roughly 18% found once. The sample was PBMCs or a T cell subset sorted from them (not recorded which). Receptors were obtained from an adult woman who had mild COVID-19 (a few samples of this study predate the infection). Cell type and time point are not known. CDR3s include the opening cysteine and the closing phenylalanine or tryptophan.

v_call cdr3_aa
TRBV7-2 CASSAPGQGTLNTEAFF
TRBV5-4 CASSTDSDNEQFF
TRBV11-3 CASSLNKDLGQLF
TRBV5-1 CASSFRQTYEQYF
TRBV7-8 CASSLEWNSYNEQFF
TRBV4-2 CASSRGSEQFF
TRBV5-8 CASSLALTRDTGELFF
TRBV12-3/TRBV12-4 CASRTGAITEAFF
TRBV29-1 CSVRGQGGGTGELFF
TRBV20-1 CSASGTENYEQYF
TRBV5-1 CASSSGLAGVTSTDTQYF
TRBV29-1 CSAGGVYNGYTF
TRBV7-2 CASSARGTGHYGYTF
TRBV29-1 CSAYSDISYEQYF
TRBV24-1 CAASRDDHKFF
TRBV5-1 CASSWLGTGSDEQFF
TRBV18 CASSGQSSGNTIYF
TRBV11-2 CASSPARTGATEAFF
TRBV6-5 CASSYPTYNEQFF
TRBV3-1 CASSQTLGGALGEQFF
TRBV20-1 CSASVRDSRGYTF
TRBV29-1 CSVAGGGGYTF
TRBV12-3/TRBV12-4 CASSFVLAGKHTQYF
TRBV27 CASRTIDSTYEQYF
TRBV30 CAWSLGRVGGTEAFF
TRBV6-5 CATARQNQETQYF
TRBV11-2 CASSPGDSAF
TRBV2 CASGDFLYGYTF
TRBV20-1 CSARTTGYSYNEQFF